This T cell receptor (beta chain) was identified during a study of blood T cell repertoires in COVID-19. Study information: Sites in the United States, Italy and Spain provided acute and convalescent COVID-19 samples. Sample material is recorded as cDNA or gDNA derived from T cells, B-cell-depleted T cells, or PBMCs.

This clone was observed a handful of times. Per the original methods: Amplification with reference gene primers provided the estimates of nucleated cell counts. TCRdb's copy holds only in-frame clones and misses some; the assay was immunoSEQ multiplex PCR. D and trimming come from the DNA, and the V and J calls and clone size come from that table. The data show about 100,000 clones, 80% to 90% seen once. This CDR3 spans 15 amino acids. With 0 bases removed from V and 8 bases from J, the gap between germline ends came to 17 bases. In germline, CDR1 is SGHRS, CDR2 YFSETQ. The sample was peripheral blood. This chain uses TRBV5-1 with TRBJ1-2; a possible D gene is TRBD1 (5 bases). This sequence originates from a man older than 75 with acute or convalescent COVID-19. The DNA for the CDR3 is TGCGCCAGCAGCTTGGTAAGGGGTGCGCCCGGCGGCTACACCTTC. It encodes CASSLVRGAPGGYTF.